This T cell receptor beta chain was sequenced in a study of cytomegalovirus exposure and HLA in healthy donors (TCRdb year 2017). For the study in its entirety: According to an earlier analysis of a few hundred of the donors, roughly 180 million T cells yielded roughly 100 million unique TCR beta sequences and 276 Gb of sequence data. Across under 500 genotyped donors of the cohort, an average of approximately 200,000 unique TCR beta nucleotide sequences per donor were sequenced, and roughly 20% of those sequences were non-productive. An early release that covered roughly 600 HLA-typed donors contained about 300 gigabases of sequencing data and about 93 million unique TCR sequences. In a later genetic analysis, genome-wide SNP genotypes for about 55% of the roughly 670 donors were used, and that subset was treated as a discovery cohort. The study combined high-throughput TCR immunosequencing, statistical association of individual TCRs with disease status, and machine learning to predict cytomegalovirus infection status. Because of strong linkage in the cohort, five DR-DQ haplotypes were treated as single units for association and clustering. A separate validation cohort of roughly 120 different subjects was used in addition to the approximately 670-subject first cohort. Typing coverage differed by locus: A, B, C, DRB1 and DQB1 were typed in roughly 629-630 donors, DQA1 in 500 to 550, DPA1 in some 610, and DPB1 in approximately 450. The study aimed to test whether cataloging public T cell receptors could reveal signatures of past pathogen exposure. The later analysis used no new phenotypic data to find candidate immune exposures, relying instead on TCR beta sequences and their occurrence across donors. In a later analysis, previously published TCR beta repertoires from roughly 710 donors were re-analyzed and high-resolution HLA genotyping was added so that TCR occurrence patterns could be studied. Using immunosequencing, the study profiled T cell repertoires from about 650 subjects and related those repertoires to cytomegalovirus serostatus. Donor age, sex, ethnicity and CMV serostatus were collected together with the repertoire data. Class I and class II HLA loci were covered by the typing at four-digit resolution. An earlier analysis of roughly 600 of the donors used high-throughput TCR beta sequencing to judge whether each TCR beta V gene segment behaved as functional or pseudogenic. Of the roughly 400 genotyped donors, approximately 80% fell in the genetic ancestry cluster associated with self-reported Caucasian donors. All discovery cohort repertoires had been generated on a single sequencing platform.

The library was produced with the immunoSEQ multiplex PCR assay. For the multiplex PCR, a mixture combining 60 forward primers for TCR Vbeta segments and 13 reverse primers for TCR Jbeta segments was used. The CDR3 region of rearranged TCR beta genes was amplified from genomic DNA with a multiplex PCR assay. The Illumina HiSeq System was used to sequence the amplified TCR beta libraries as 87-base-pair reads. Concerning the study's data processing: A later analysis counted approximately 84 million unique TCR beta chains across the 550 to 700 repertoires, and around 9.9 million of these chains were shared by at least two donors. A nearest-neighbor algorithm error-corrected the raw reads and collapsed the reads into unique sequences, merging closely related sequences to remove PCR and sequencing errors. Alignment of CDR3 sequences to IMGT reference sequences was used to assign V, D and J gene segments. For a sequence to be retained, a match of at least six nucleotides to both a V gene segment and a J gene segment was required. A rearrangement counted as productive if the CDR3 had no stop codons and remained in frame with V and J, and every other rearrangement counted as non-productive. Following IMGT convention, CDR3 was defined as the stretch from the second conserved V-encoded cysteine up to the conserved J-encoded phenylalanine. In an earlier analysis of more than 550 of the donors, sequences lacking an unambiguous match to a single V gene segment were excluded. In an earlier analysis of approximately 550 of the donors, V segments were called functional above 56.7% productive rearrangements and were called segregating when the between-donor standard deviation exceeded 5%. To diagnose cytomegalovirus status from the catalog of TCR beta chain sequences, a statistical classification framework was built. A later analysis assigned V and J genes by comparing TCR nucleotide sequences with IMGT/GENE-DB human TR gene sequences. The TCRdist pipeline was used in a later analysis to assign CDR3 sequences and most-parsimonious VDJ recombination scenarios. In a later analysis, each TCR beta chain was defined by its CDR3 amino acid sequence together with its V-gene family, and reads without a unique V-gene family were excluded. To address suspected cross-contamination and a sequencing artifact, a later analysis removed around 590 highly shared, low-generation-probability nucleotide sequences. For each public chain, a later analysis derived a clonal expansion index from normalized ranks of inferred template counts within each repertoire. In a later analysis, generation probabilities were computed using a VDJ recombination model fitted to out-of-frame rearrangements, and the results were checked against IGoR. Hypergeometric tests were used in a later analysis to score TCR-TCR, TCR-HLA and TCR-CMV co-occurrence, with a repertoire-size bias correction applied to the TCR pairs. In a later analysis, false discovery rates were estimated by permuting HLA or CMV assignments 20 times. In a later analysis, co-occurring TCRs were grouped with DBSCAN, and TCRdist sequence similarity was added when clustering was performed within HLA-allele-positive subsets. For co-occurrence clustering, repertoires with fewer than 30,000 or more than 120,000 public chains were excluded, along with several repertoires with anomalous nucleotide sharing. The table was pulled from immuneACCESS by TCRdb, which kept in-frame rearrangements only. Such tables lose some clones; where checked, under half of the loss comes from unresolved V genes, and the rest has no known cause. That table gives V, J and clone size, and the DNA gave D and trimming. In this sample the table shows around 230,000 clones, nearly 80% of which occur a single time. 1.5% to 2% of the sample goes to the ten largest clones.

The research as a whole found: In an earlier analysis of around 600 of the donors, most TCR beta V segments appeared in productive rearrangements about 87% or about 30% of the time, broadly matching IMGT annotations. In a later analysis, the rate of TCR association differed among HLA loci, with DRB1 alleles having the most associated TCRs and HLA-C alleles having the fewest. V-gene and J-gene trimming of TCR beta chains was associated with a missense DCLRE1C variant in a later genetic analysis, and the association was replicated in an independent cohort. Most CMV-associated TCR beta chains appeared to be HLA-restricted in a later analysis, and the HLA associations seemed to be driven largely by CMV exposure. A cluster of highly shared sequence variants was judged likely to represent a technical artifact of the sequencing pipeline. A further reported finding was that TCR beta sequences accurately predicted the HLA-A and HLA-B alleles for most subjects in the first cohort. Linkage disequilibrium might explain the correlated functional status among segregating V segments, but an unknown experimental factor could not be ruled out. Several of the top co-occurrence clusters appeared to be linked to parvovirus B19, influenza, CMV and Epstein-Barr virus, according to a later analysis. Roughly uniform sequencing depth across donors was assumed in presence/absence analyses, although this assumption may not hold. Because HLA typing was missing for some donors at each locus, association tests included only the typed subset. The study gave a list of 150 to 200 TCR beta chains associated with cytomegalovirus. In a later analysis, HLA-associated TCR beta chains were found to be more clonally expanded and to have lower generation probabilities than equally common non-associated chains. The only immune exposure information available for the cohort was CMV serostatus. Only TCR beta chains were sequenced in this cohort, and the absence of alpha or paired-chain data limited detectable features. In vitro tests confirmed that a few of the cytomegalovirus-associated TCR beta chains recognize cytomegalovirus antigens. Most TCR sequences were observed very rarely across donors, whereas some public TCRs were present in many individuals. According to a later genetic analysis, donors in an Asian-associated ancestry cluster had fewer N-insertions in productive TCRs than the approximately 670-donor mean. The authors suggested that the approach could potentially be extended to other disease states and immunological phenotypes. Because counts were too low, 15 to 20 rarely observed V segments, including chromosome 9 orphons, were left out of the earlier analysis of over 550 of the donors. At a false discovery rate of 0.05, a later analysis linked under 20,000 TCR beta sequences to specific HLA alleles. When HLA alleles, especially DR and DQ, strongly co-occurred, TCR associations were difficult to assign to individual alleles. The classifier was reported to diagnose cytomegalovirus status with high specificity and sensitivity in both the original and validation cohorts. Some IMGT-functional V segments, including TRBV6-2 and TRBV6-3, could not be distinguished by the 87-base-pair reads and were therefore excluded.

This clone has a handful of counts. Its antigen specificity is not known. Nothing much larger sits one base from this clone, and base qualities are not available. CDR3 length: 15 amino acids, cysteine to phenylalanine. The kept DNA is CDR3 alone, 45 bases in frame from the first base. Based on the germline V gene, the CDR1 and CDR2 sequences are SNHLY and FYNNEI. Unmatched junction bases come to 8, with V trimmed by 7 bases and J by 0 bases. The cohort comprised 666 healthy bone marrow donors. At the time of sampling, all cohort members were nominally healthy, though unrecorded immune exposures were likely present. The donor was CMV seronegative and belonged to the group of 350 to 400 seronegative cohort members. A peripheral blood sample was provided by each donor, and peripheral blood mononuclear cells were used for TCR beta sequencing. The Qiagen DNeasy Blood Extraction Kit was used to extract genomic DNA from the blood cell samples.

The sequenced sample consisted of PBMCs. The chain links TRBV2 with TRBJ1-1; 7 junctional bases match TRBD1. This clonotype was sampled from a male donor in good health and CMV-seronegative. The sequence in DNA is TGTGCCAGCAAAGAACTGACAGGGATGAACACTGAAGCTTTCTTT. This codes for CASKELTGMNTEAFF.